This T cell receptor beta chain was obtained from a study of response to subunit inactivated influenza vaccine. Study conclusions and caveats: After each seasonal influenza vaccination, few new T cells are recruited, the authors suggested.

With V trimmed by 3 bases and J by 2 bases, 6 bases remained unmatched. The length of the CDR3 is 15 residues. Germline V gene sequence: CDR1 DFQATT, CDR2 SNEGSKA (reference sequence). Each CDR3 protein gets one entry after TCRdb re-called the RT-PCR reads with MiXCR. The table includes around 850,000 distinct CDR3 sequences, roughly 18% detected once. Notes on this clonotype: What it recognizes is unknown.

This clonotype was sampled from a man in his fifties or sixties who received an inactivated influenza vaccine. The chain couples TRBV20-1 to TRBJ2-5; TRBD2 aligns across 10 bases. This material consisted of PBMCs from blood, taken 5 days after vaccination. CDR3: CSASAGTSAQETQYF. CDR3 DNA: TGCAGTGCTAGCGCCGGGACTAGCGCGCAAGAGACCCAGTACTTC.